These 7 T cell receptor beta chains share one sample of origin, sequenced in a study of T cells of healthy individuals. TCRdb called the 5' RACE reads again in MiXCR, with one record for every CDR3 protein. The sample consists of around 53,000 distinct CDR3 sequences, roughly 14% of them appearing once. The source of these receptors is a human donor in good health.

A note on this clonotype: This may be a read error, as it is one base from a much larger clone. The rearrangement links TRBV7-2 to TRBJ2-7; D unresolved. The CDR3 runs to 11 residues. Between the trimmed V and J ends, which lost 8 bases and 3 bases, there was a span of 8 bases. Germline V gene sequence: CDR1 SGHTA, CDR2 FQGNSA. Written as DNA, the CDR3 is TGTGCCAGCGGCTCCTTCTACGAGCAGTACTTC. Its protein product is CASGSFYEQYF.

Here the CDR3 DNA reads TGCAGTGCTAGAGATCAGGCTACGAACTACGAGCAGTACTTC. It specifies CSARDQATNYEQYF. The rearrangement joins TRBV20-1 to TRBJ2-7, with unresolved D. Deletions cut 0 bases from V and 3 bases from J, with 12 bases between. Germline CDR1 and CDR2: DFQATT and SNEGSKA (reference sequence). There are 14 residues in the CDR3.

At least ten counts were recorded for this clonotype. The junction departs from germline at one end; a sequencing error may be responsible. This chain joins TRBV7-2 and TRBJ2-3; 8 bases align to TRBD2. The CDR3 covers 15 residues. Per the germline V gene, CDR1 is SGHTA and CDR2 is FQGNSA. The CDR3 nucleotides read TGTGTCAGCACCCTAAGCGGGGGAGGCACAGATACGCAGTATTTT. It specifies CVSTLSGGGTDTQYF.

As regards this clonotype: Relative to the germline gene, one junction end is altered; a read error may explain this. This sequence joins TRBV7-2 and TRBJ2-5; D unclear. Per germline, CDR1 SGHTA and CDR2 FQGNSA. The CDR3 is 12 residues long. In DNA, the CDR3 is TGTGCCGGCAGCCGGCCTGGTGAGACCCAGTACTTC. It yields the protein CAGSRPGETQYF.

This clonotype was detected many times. This chain joins TRBV3-1 and TRBJ2-7; 7 bases are a match to TRBD2. From germline, CDR1 is LGHDT and CDR2 YNNKEL (reference sequence). This CDR3 spans 17 amino acids. After removal of 0 bases from V and 5 bases from J, the junction contained 13 bases not matched to a gene. The DNA of the CDR3 is TGTGCCAGCAGCCAAGAAGGTCGCGGGAGCGAATATAACGAGCAGTACTTC. It encodes CASSQEGRGSEYNEQYF.

The chain is built from TRBV7-2 and TRBJ2-5; D is perhaps TRBD1 or TRBD2 (6 bases each). In germline, CDR1 is SGHTA, CDR2 FQGNSA. V shed 5 bases and J shed 7 bases, with 17 bases lying between them. This CDR3 has 14 amino acids. The CDR3 loop reads CASSPGALSGTQYF. The CDR3 DNA follows: TGTGCCAGCAGCCCGGGGGCCCTAAGCGGGACCCAGTACTTC.

This clonotype was recorded at least ten times. The V call is TRBV20-1, the J call TRBJ2-5, with D unclear. The V gene's germline CDR1 is DFQATT and CDR2 SNEGSKA (reference sequence). Trimming stripped 6 bases from V and 2 bases from J, with 16 bases between. The CDR3 is 14 amino acids. Here the CDR3 reads CSAPIPPKQETQYF. CDR3 sequence (DNA): TGCAGTGCCCCCATCCCCCCGAAACAAGAGACCCAGTACTTC.